The 26 T cell receptor beta chains in this list originate from one sample, sequenced in a study of immune evolution from preneoplasia to lung adenocarcinoma. Produced via immunoSEQ multiplex PCR; TCRdb's table is partial and in-frame only. There are 6,500 to 8,500 clones in the sample; about 78% occur only once, and about a tenth lies in the top ten. Input material: FFPE minimally invasive lung adenocarcinoma tissue. All receptors derive from an older donor with lung adenocarcinoma.

This clone has more than one count but fewer than ten. The chain links TRBV19 to TRBJ1-1; tentatively, D is TRBD1 (6 bases). Trimming removed 5 bases from V and 1 base from J, with 14 bases in between. The CDR3 contains 15 residues. The V gene's germline CDR1 is LNHDA and CDR2 SQIVND (reference sequence). CDR3: CASSADRIRNTEAFF. In nucleotides, the CDR3 is TGTGCCAGTAGTGCCGACAGGATCCGGAACACTGAAGCTTTCTTT.

This clone showed up just once. The chain links TRBV2 to TRBJ1-5; possible D gene TRBD1, 6 bases. Germline V gene sequence: CDR1 SNHLY, CDR2 FYNNEI. V shed 4 bases and J shed 5 bases, with 15 bases lying between them. This CDR3 is 15 amino acids long. CDR3 nucleotides: TGTGCCAGCAGTGGTCAGGGGCGCCCCGATCAGCCCCAGCATTTT. This sequence encodes CASSGQGRPDQPQHF.

The gene calls are TRBV6-5 and TRBJ2-7; 7 bases line up with TRBD1. Trimming cost V 4 bases and J 2 bases; bases outside gene matches: 2. Germline CDR1 reads MNHEY; CDR2 reads SVGAGI. This CDR3 region has 13 residues. CDR3 amino acids: CASSWTGAYEQYF. As DNA, the CDR3 is TGTGCCAGCAGTTGGACAGGAGCCTACGAGCAGTACTTC.

Concerning this clone: The same CDR3 arises from other DNA sequences in this sample as well. The chain is built from TRBV5-1 and TRBJ1-4; 7 nucleotides match TRBD1. Trimming removed 0 bases from V and 5 bases from J; junction bases left unmatched: 7. Germline CDR1 is SGHRS and CDR2 is YFSETQ. The length of the CDR3 is 16 residues. Written as DNA, the CDR3 is TGCGCCAGCAGCTTGGGGACAGGCACCGTGAATGAAAAACTGTTTTTT. This sequence encodes CASSLGTGTVNEKLFF.

CDR3: CASSEAGGQVDTQYF. The CDR3, as DNA: TGTGCCAGCAGCGAGGCGGGAGGACAGGTGGATACGCAGTATTTT. The V and J genes are TRBV9 and TRBJ2-3, with D possibly being TRBD2 (8 bases). V shed 3 bases and J shed 6 bases, with 17 bases lying between them. This CDR3 has 15 amino acids. Germline loops: CDR1 SGDLS, CDR2 YYNGEE. Complete variable domain (other parts from reference TRBV9 and TRBJ2-3): DSGVTQTPKHLITATGQRVTLRCSPRSGDLSVYWYQQSLDQGLQFLIQYYNGEERAKGNILERFSAQQFPDLHSELNLSSLELGDSALYFCASSEAGGQVDTQYFGPGTRLTVL.

This chain uses TRBV10-3 with TRBJ2-7; D ambiguous. The CDR3 has 15 residues. The V end was cut by 0 bases, the J end by 5 bases, with 14 bases between. CDR1 ENHRY and CDR2 SYGVKD come from the germline V gene. CDR3 DNA sequence: TGTGCCATCAGTGAGTCAAGAACCTCCCACAACGAGCAGTACTTC. Translating gives CAISESRTSHNEQYF.

The V call is TRBV7-8, the J call TRBJ2-7; 11 nucleotides agree with TRBD1. The germline V gene encodes CDR1 SGHVS and CDR2 FQNEAQ. The CDR3 contains 15 residues. After removal of 5 bases from V and 1 base from J, the junction contained 4 bases not matched to a gene. The CDR3 bases are TGTGCCAGCAGCGTTGGGACAGGGGGATCCTACGAGCAGTACTTC. It codes for CASSVGTGGSYEQYF.

This sequence joins TRBV30 and TRBJ2-3, with 15 bases that match TRBD2. CDR3 length: 19 residues. V was pared by 2 bases and J by 1 base, with 10 bases of the junction left unmatched. The germline gives CDR1 GTSNPN, CDR2 SVGIG (reference sequence). This chain's CDR3 is CAWSSGLAGGPGGTDTQYF. The CDR3 DNA is TGTGCCTGGAGTTCGGGACTAGCGGGAGGCCCAGGGGGCACAGATACGCAGTATTTT.

The chain is built from TRBV13 and TRBJ1-2; TRBD1 might be the D (6 bases). This CDR3 comprises 14 residues. The V gene's germline CDR1 is PRHDT and CDR2 FYEKMQ (reference sequence). V lost 4 bases, J lost 0 bases, and 9 bases lay in between. The CDR3 loop is CASSSGEANYGYTF. CDR3 bases: TGTGCCAGCAGCTCAGGGGAGGCTAACTATGGCTACACCTTC.

This rearrangement joins TRBV7-8 to TRBJ1-1; the D gene is possibly TRBD1 (5 bases). Germline CDR1 reads SGHVS; CDR2 reads FQNEAQ. Trimming removed 2 bases at V and 8 bases at J, with 12 bases between. This CDR3 comprises 13 residues. CDR3 sequence: CASSLRGAGEAFF. The CDR3 DNA follows: TGTGCCAGCAGCTTAAGGGGCGCAGGGGAAGCTTTCTTT.

This clone was seen more than once but under ten times. The rearrangement links TRBV6-1 to TRBJ2-7; D may correspond to TRBD1 or TRBD2 (7 bases each). Germline loops: CDR1 MNHNS, CDR2 SASEGT. The V gene lost 6 bases and the J gene lost 4 bases, with 19 bases spanning the gap. The CDR3 covers 15 residues. In DNA form, the CDR3 reads TGTGCCAGCAGAGTTTACCAGGGGGGGAGTTACGAGCAGTACTTC. Translated, it gives CASRVYQGGSYEQYF.

The CDR3 bases are TGTGCCATCAGTCTCCGGGGGCGAGACACTGAAGCTTTCTTT. Encoded protein: CAISLRGRDTEAFF. This chain uses TRBV10-3 with TRBJ1-1, with D perhaps matching TRBD1 (6 bases). Trimming pared 5 bases from V and 3 bases from J, leaving 13 bases between. There are 14 residues in the CDR3. From germline, CDR1 is ENHRY and CDR2 SYGVKD.

The chain carries TRBV6-1 and TRBJ1-1, with D hard to call. This CDR3 contains 13 residues. Trimming took 1 base from V and 6 from J, leaving 9 bases between them. Looked up from germline, CDR1 is MNHNS and CDR2 is SASEGT. The CDR3 loop is CASSEEWTAEAFF. The CDR3 region has the DNA TGTGCCAGCAGTGAAGAATGGACGGCTGAAGCTTTCTTT.

This clone was detected once. The chain carries TRBV6-5 and TRBJ1-2, with D hard to call. The germline V gene has CDR1 MNHEY and CDR2 SVGAGI. The CDR3 is 11 residues long. Between the trimmed V and J ends, which lost 8 bases and 4 bases, there was a span of 8 bases. CDR3 in amino acids: CASRSLYGYTF. DNA of the CDR3: TGTGCCAGCCGATCGCTCTATGGCTACACCTTC.

The genes are TRBV18 and TRBJ2-7, with 7 bases aligning to TRBD1. Germline trimming cut 3 bases from V and 1 base from J; bases unmatched to any gene: 3. The CDR3 is 14 amino acids. The germline gives CDR1 KGHSH, CDR2 LQKENI. CDR3 protein: CASSPPGQSYEQYF. As DNA, the CDR3 is TGTGCCAGCTCACCGCCGGGACAGTCCTACGAGCAGTACTTC.

J is TRBJ2-1 and V is TRBV28; 8 positions agree with TRBD2. The CDR3 has 16 residues. Germline-derived CDR1 and CDR2 are MDHEN and SYDVKM. The junction had 7 bases not matched to a gene; V was cut back by 6 bases and J by 0 bases. The CDR3 is CASSRGGGSSYNEQFF. The DNA of the CDR3 is TGTGCCAGCAGCCGGGGCGGGGGGAGCTCCTACAATGAGCAGTTCTTC.

V gene TRBV7-9 combines with J gene TRBJ1-2; D ambiguous. Germline CDR1 reads SEHNR; CDR2 reads FQNEAQ (reference sequence). This CDR3 comprises 13 residues. Trimming stripped 3 bases from V and 8 bases from J, with 13 bases between. The CDR3 here is CASSFLLAWGYTF. The CDR3 nucleotides read TGTGCCAGCAGCTTCCTACTCGCGTGGGGCTACACCTTC.

This clone showed up just once. This rearrangement joins TRBV5-4 to TRBJ2-7; TRBD2 matches 8 bases. In germline, CDR1 is SGHNT, CDR2 YYREEE (reference sequence). Trimming removed 4 bases from V and 3 bases from J; junction bases left unmatched: 6. The CDR3 has 14 amino acids. The CDR3 coding sequence is TGTGCCAGCAGCATGGGACTAGAAATCTACGAGCAGTACTTC. This translates into CASSMGLEIYEQYF.

The chain links TRBV21-1 to TRBJ1-1. TRBV21-1 corresponds to a pseudogene. The CDR3 extends over 16 amino acids. The CDR3 sequence: CASRNIIAHNRTEAFF. DNA of the CDR3: TGTGCCAGCAGAAACATAATAGCACACAATCGCACTGAAGCTTTCTTT.

The chain employs TRBV21-1 and TRBJ1-5. TRBV21-1 is labeled a pseudogene. The CDR3 sequence is 15 residues long. CDR3: CASSTPGPSGQPQHF. In DNA form, the CDR3 reads TGTGCCAGCAGCACGCCGGGCCCTTCGGGTCAGCCCCAGCATTTT.

V usage is TRBV7-9 and J usage is TRBJ1-2; no firm D call. Trimming removed 3 bases from V and 6 bases from J, with 8 bases in between. From germline, CDR1 is SEHNR and CDR2 FQNEAQ (reference sequence). The CDR3 is 12 residues long. CDR3 loop: CASSFSRDGYTF. The DNA of the CDR3 is TGTGCCAGCAGCTTTTCGAGGGATGGCTACACCTTC.

Judged by abundance, this clone is medium-sized. The CDR3 reads CASRGQGWTQYF. The CDR3 nucleotides read TGTGCCAGCAGGGGACAGGGTTGGACCCAGTACTTC. The gene calls are TRBV6-1 and TRBJ2-5; 9 nucleotides align to TRBD1. Germline V gene data show CDR1 as MNHNS and CDR2 as SASEGT. The CDR3 is 12 residues long. V dropped 6 bases and J dropped 7; count of bases not matched to a gene: 3.

The rearrangement links TRBV25-1 to TRBJ2-2; D uncertain. CDR1 MGHDK and CDR2 SYGVNS come from the germline V gene. The CDR3 loop spans 14 amino acids. Trimming removed 2 bases at V and 5 bases at J, with 9 bases between. The DNA of the CDR3 is TGTGCCAGCAGTGAAAGGGTTTCGACCGGGGAGCTGTTTTTT. Its protein product is CASSERVSTGELFF.

The chain carries TRBV30 and TRBJ1-1, with a tentative D call TRBD1 (5 bases). The CDR3 length is 13 residues. The V end was cut by 6 bases, the J end by 2 bases, with 13 bases between. Germline CDR1 and CDR2: GTSNPN and SVGIG (reference sequence). CDR3 sequence: CACQTQVNTEAFF. CDR3 coding DNA: TGTGCCTGCCAGACACAGGTAAACACTGAAGCTTTCTTT.

The V call is TRBV9, the J call TRBJ2-7; no clear D gene. The CDR3 runs to 15 residues. CDR1 and CDR2 from the germline V gene are SGDLS and YYNGEE. Trimming left V 0 bases short and J 0 bases short, with 10 bases between. The CDR3 protein is CASSVAPDTSYEQYF. CDR3 in DNA: TGTGCCAGCAGCGTAGCCCCAGACACCTCCTACGAGCAGTACTTC.

This chain links TRBV7-9 with TRBJ2-1, with 9 bases lining up with TRBD2. This CDR3 is 17 amino acids long. Germline V lookup: CDR1 SEHNR, CDR2 FQNEAQ (reference sequence). After removal of 1 base from V and 0 bases from J, the junction contained 4 bases not matched to a gene. In DNA, the CDR3 is TGTGCCAGCAGCTTAGTTTTTAGCGGGAGCTCCTACAATGAGCAGTTCTTC. As protein: CASSLVFSGSSYNEQFF. Full variable domain (remainder filled in from reference TRBV7-9 and TRBJ2-1): DTGVSQNPRHKITKRGQNVTFRCDPISEHNRLYWYRQTLGQGPEFLTYFQNEAQLEKSRLLSDRFSAERPKGSFSTLEIQRTEQGDSAMYLCASSLVFSGSSYNEQFFGPGTRLTVL.